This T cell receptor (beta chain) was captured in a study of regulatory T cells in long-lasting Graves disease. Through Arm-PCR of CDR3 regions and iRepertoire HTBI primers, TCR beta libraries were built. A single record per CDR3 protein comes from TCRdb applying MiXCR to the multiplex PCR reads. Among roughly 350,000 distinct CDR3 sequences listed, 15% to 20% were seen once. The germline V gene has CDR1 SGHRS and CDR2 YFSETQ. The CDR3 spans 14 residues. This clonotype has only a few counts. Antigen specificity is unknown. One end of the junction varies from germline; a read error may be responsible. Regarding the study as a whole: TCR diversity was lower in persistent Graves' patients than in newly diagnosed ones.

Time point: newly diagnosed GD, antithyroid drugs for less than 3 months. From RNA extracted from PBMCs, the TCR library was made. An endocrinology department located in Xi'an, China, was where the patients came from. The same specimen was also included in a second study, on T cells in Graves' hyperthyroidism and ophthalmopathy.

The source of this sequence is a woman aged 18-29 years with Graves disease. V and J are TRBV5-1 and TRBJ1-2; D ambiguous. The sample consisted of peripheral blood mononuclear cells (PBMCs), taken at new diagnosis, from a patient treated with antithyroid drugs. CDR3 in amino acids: CANSLGRAISGYTF. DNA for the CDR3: TGCGCCAACAGCTTGGGAAGGGCCATCTCCGGCTACACCTTC.